This is a list of T cell receptor beta chains from one sample in a study of blood T cell repertoires in COVID-19. Profiled with immunoSEQ multiplex PCR; TCRdb holds only in-frame clones, not every one. The sample contains approximately 190,000 clones, under 85% of which appear only once. Sequencing input: peripheral blood. The source is a woman aged 40 to 49 with acute or convalescent COVID-19. Both conserved end residues are part of each CDR3. Each record gives: V gene, J gene, D gene, clone size, CDR3 DNA, CDR3 protein. D genes are given only for firm matches. The size field is filled for only some rows; it gives once, few, many or a size class.

TRBV5-1	TRBJ1-1	-	once	TGCGCCAGCACCTTGGGCCAGGGACTAAACACTGAAGCTTTCTTT	CASTLGQGLNTEAFF
TRBV7-9	TRBJ2-7	TRBD2	-	TGTGCCAGCAGCCCCCGTCGACTAGCGGTCCGCGAGGAGCAGTACTTC	CASSPRRLAVREEQYF
TRBV6-6	TRBJ1-1	TRBD1	few	TGTGCCAGCAGTCGACAGGGGGCGATTATAGGGTTGAACACTGAAGCTTTCTTT	CASSRQGAIIGLNTEAFF
TRBV7-8	TRBJ1-5	-	-	TGTGCCAGCAGCCCCCTTAACAATCAGCCCCAGCATTTT	CASSPLNNQPQHF
TRBV7-2	TRBJ2-3	TRBD2	-	TGTGCCAGCAGCCTCGGGGACGGGAGGGCTTCTGGGGATACGCAGTATTTT	CASSLGDGRASGDTQYF
TRBV7-9	TRBJ2-7	TRBD1	-	TGTGCCAGCAGCTTTTCACCGATGGGACAGGGAAACGAGCAGTACTTC	CASSFSPMGQGNEQYF
TRBV7-2	TRBJ1-3	-	-	TGTGCCAGCAGCACCGGGCCCACGGGAGGAGACACCATATATTTT	CASSTGPTGGDTIYF
TRBV5-1	TRBJ1-6	TRBD1	-	TGCGCCAGCAGCTCGGACAGGGGGATGGCACCCCTCCACTTT	CASSSDRGMAPLHF
TRBV10-3	TRBJ1-3	-	-	TGTGCCATTCAGGGTTCTGGAAACACCATATATTTT	CAIQGSGNTIYF
TRBV6-5	TRBJ1-4	-	-	TGTGCCAGCAGCCCAGGGCATCAATATGGAAAACTGTTTTTT	CASSPGHQYGKLFF
TRBV4-1	TRBJ2-1	-	-	TGCGCCAGCAGTCTAGCGCCCCCCGGGGATGAGCAGTTCTTC	CASSLAPPGDEQFF
TRBV5-1	TRBJ2-2	TRBD1	-	TGCGCCAGCAGCTGGGGGGACAGGGAGTATCACGGGGAGCTGTTTTTT	CASSWGDREYHGELFF
TRBV5-4	TRBJ1-2	-	-	TGTGCCAGCAGCCTTGCGGGGGGCAGACCCTATGGCTACACCTTC	CASSLAGGRPYGYTF
TRBV24-1	TRBJ2-1	-	-	TGTGCCACCAGTGATTCCGGGTTCCTCGCCTACAATGAGCAGTTCTTC	CATSDSGFLAYNEQFF
TRBV3-1/TRBV3-2	TRBJ2-3	TRBD2	-	TGTGCCAGCAGCCCTTGGACTAGCGGGGCAGATACGCAGTATTTT	CASSPWTSGADTQYF
TRBV2	TRBJ1-5	-	-	TGTGCCAGCAGTGATGAGTCCTATTTTTATAGCAATCAGCCCCAGCATTTT	CASSDESYFYSNQPQHF
TRBV28	TRBJ2-7	TRBD2	-	TGTGCCAGCAGTTTATCGCCCGGGACTAGCGGCTCCTACGAGCAGTACTTC	CASSLSPGTSGSYEQYF
TRBV6-5	TRBJ1-2	-	few	TGTGCCAGCACCAAGCCCGGGTACTATGGCTACACCTTC	CASTKPGYYGYTF
TRBV15	TRBJ1-2	-	-	TGTGCCACCAGCAGAGTAGAGGGAACTCCCTATGGCTACACCTTC	CATSRVEGTPYGYTF
TRBV5-5	TRBJ1-2	-	-	TGTGCCAGCAGCTCCCAGGGGAACTATGGCTACACCTTC	CASSSQGNYGYTF
TRBV30	TRBJ1-5	TRBD1	-	TGTGCCTGGAGTGAAGGACAGGGCGGCCAGCCCCAGCATTTT	CAWSEGQGGQPQHF
TRBV10-3	TRBJ2-7	TRBD1	-	TGTGCCATCAGTGAGGCCGGACAGGGGTGGTACGAGCAGTACTTC	CAISEAGQGWYEQYF
TRBV6-5	TRBJ1-1	TRBD1	-	TGTGCCAGCGGCCATGGACAGGCAAAGGCTTTCTTT	CASGHGQAKAFF
TRBV7-2	TRBJ1-3	-	-	TGTGCCAGCAGCCCAAGAGTACAGGGAAACACCATATATTTT	CASSPRVQGNTIYF
TRBV5-4	TRBJ2-5	-	-	TGTGCCAGCAGCTTTGGGCAGGGACAAGAGACCCAGTACTTC	CASSFGQGQETQYF
TRBV18	TRBJ1-1	-	many	TGTGCCAGCTCACCCTACTTGACAGAGGTTGATCAAGAGACTGAAGCTTTCTTT	CASSPYLTEVDQETEAFF
TRBV6-6	TRBJ2-1	TRBD2	-	TGTGCCAGCAGACCCATCAGACTAGCGGGCCACAATGAGCAGTTCTTC	CASRPIRLAGHNEQFF
TRBV11-1	TRBJ2-7	-	once	TGTGCCAGCAGCTTAGCTCCCGAGACCTACGAGCAGTACTTC	CASSLAPETYEQYF
TRBV6-6	TRBJ2-1	TRBD2	-	TGTGCCAGCAGTCTACGTCGGGGGGACAATGAGCAGTTCTTC	CASSLRRGDNEQFF
TRBV7-9	TRBJ1-2	TRBD1	-	TGTGCCAGCAGCCTGGGTCCGACAGGGAGGTTTGGTGGCTACACCTTC	CASSLGPTGRFGGYTF
TRBV30	TRBJ1-6	-	-	TGTGCCTGGAGTCGCCGGGGGGCCAATTCACCCCTCCACTTT	CAWSRRGANSPLHF
TRBV30	TRBJ1-1	-	-	TGTGCCTGGAGTGTACGTGGGGCCCACACTGAAGCTTTCTTT	CAWSVRGAHTEAFF
TRBV28	TRBJ2-7	-	-	TGTGCCAGCAGAGGGGGTCCTGAGCAGTACTTC	CASRGGPEQYF
TRBV30	TRBJ2-1	TRBD2	-	TGTGCCTGGGGGGGACTAGCTTTCTACAATGAGCAGTTCTTC	CAWGGLAFYNEQFF
TRBV2	TRBJ1-4	TRBD1	-	TGTGCCAGCGGCCGGGACAGGGGTCCTAATGAAAAACTGTTTTTT	CASGRDRGPNEKLFF
TRBV4-1	TRBJ2-1	TRBD2	-	TGCGCCAGCAGCAGACTAGCGGTAGACCTATCCTACAATGAGCAGTTCTTC	CASSRLAVDLSYNEQFF
TRBV5-1	TRBJ1-5	-	-	TGCGCCAGCAGGGACAATCCTGGCAATCAGCCCCAGCATTTT	CASRDNPGNQPQHF
TRBV7-8	TRBJ1-3	-	-	TGTGCCAGCAGCTTCAGGGGAGCTGGAAACACCATATATTTT	CASSFRGAGNTIYF
TRBV4-2	TRBJ1-6	TRBD1	once	TGTGCCAGCAGCCAAGATGAGGGGGCAGGGGGTTCACCCCTCCACTTT	CASSQDEGAGGSPLHF
TRBV10-3	TRBJ2-2	-	-	TGTGCCATCAGTGGCTCAGGAGGGGAGGCCGGGGAGCTGTTTTTT	CAISGSGGEAGELFF
TRBV10-3	TRBJ2-7	-	many	TGTGCCATCAGCGGGACACCTATCAGTACGAGGCAGTACTTC	CAISGTPISTRQYF
TRBV6-5	TRBJ2-1	-	-	TGTGCCAGCAAGCTCCTAAATGAGCAGTTCTTC	CASKLLNEQFF
TRBV1	TRBJ2-7	-	-	TGCACCAGCAGCTATCTTCCTGGGAGGGATGGCGAGCAGTACTTC	CTSSYLPGRDGEQYF
TRBV18	TRBJ1-2	TRBD1	few	TGTGCCAGCTCTCTCAGGACAGGGGTGAGGGACTATGGCTACACCTTC	CASSLRTGVRDYGYTF
TRBV27	TRBJ2-5	TRBD1	-	TGTGCCAGCAGTGGACAGGGAATACCCAGGGAGACCCAGTACTTC	CASSGQGIPRETQYF
TRBV28	TRBJ2-7	TRBD2	-	TGTGCCAGCGGGGGGGCCTACGAGCAGTACTTC	CASGGAYEQYF
TRBV7-2	TRBJ2-7	TRBD1	-	TGTGCCAGCAGCTCTAGACAGGGAGTGAGGGAGCAGTACTTC	CASSSRQGVREQYF
TRBV7-9	TRBJ2-7	TRBD1	-	TGTGCCAGCAGCTTTGAAGAGACAGGGGACGAGCAGTACTTC	CASSFEETGDEQYF
TRBV2	TRBJ1-5	TRBD1	-	TGTGCCAGCAGTGGGCTGGGGGGACAGGGAAGACAGCCCCAGCATTTT	CASSGLGGQGRQPQHF
TRBV12-3/TRBV12-4	TRBJ2-7	TRBD2	-	TGTGCCAGCACAGCGGGGAACTCCTACGAGCAGTACTTC	CASTAGNSYEQYF
TRBV5-5	TRBJ2-2	TRBD2	-	TGTGCCAGCAGCCTCCTGGCGGGGGGGAACACCGGGGAGCTGTTTTTT	CASSLLAGGNTGELFF
TRBV7-9	TRBJ2-3	-	-	TGTGCCAGCAGCTTAGTTGGGGGGGCCACAGATACGCAGTATTTT	CASSLVGGATDTQYF
TRBV6-5	TRBJ2-7	TRBD2	-	TGTGCCAGCAGGGCCGGGACTAGCGGGACCTACGAGCAGTACTTC	CASRAGTSGTYEQYF
TRBV2	TRBJ1-1	-	once	TGTGCCAGCAGTGAAGCGCCCCGGGACTGGATTAACACTGAAGCTTTCTTT	CASSEAPRDWINTEAFF
TRBV14	TRBJ2-2	TRBD2	-	TGTGCCAGCAGCCAAGCGGGGGGGAACAGATTGAACACCGGGGAGCTGTTTTTT	CASSQAGGNRLNTGELFF